These 25 T cell receptor beta chains originate from one sample sequenced in a study. Using its own MiXCR run on the RT-PCR reads, TCRdb lists one record per CDR3 protein. Counted here are around 700,000 distinct CDR3 sequences, 13% to 15% occurring once; the ten biggest clones make up about 3.6%. Sample: memory CD4+ T cells from blood. These receptors were obtained from a female donor in good health, serving as a healthy control.

The sample holds many counts of this clonotype. The CDR3 loop reads CAISGAETETQYF. Here the CDR3 DNA reads TGTGCCATCAGTGGTGCGGAAACGGAGACCCAGTACTTC. The gene calls are TRBV10-3 and TRBJ2-5; no reliable D call. V dropped 4 bases and J dropped 5 bases, with 11 bases sitting between them. CDR1 and CDR2 from the germline V gene are ENHRY and SYGVKD. The CDR3 extends over 13 amino acids.

This clonotype was seen only a few times. This chain links TRBV7-9 with TRBJ2-7; D is perhaps TRBD1 or TRBD2 (6 bases each). The CDR3 sequence is 13 residues long. V lost 2 bases, J lost 7 bases, and 12 bases lay in between. Germline V gene sequence: CDR1 SEHNR, CDR2 FQNEAQ (reference sequence). In DNA form, the CDR3 reads TGTGCCAGCAGCTTACGTGGAGGGGGAGAGCAGTACTTC. It codes for CASSLRGGGEQYF.

To note about this clonotype: A read error may explain this, as a much larger clone is one base away. The J gene is TRBJ1-2, the V gene TRBV12-3 or TRBV12-4; no firm D call. CDR3 length: 17 amino acids. In DNA, the CDR3 is TGTGACAGCAGTTTAGCGAACCGTCGGGGTTTCGACTATGGCTACACCTTC. The encoded protein is CDSSLANRRGFDYGYTF.

The chain recombines TRBV9 with TRBJ2-1; 8 bases match TRBD2. The CDR3 has 15 amino acids. The V segment lost 5 bases and the J segment 6 bases; nucleotides outside the gene matches: 10. The V gene's germline CDR1 is SGDLS and CDR2 YYNGEE. CDR3 protein: CASSDYGREVNEQFF. CDR3 sequence (DNA): TGTGCCAGCAGTGACTACGGGAGGGAAGTCAATGAGCAGTTCTTC.

This clonotype was detected a few times. The CDR3 DNA reads as TGTGCCAGCACCTCCCCCCCCGGGACAGGGGGCGATCAGCCCCAGCATTTT. This gives the protein CASTSPPGTGGDQPQHF. The J gene is TRBJ1-5, the V gene TRBV6-1; 12 nucleotides match TRBD1. Germline trimming cut 7 bases from V and 5 bases from J; bases unmatched to any gene: 12. Germline CDR1 reads MNHNS; CDR2 reads SASEGT. The CDR3 runs to 17 residues.

This clonotype was detected ten times or more. The CDR3, as DNA: TGCGCCAGCAGCCTTTTACATAACTATGGCTACACCTTC. Its protein product is CASSLLHNYGYTF. This chain uses TRBV5-1 with TRBJ1-2; D not resolved. The CDR3 loop spans 13 amino acids. Per germline, CDR1 SGHRS and CDR2 YFSETQ. V was pared by 4 bases and J by 1 base, with 8 bases between.

This clonotype was picked up a small number of times. This chain uses TRBV7-3 with TRBJ2-1; D might be TRBD1 (5 bases). Between the trimmed V and J ends, which lost 5 bases and 7 bases, there was a span of 24 bases. Germline V lookup: CDR1 SGHTA, CDR2 FQGTGA. The CDR3 runs to 17 residues. The CDR3 reads CASSQRQGLGSLNEQFF. CDR3 DNA sequence: TGTGCCAGCAGCCAAAGGCAGGGTTTGGGTTCGCTAAATGAGCAGTTCTTC.

The chain recombines TRBV28 with TRBJ2-7, with D tentatively TRBD2 (6 bases). The CDR3 totals 13 residues. In germline, CDR1 is MDHEN, CDR2 SYDVKM. The V end lost 7 bases, the J end lost 2 bases, and 12 bases lay between the germline ends. CDR3: CASTPGGAYEQYF. The DNA for the CDR3 is TGTGCCAGCACCCCCGGCGGGGCCTACGAGCAGTACTTC. The full variable domain, its missing parts supplied by reference TRBV28 and TRBJ2-7, is DVKVTQSSRYLVKRTGEKVFLECVQDMDHENMFWYRQDPGLGLRLIYFSYDVKMKEKGDIPEGYSVSREKKERFSLILESASTNQTSMYLCASTPGGAYEQYFGPGTRLTVT.

The J gene is TRBJ1-1, the V gene TRBV18; no reliable D call. The CDR3 consists of 14 residues. V was shortened by 3 bases and J by 4 bases, with 12 bases between the two germline ends. Germline values: CDR1 KGHSH, CDR2 LQKENI. The CDR3 bases are TGTGCCAGCTCACCCAAAAAGGTGGGCACTGAAGCTTTCTTT. It encodes CASSPKKVGTEAFF.

DNA of the CDR3: TGCAGTGCTAGAGATTCGCGCGGCCCTGCGGAGACCCAGTACTTC. This sequence encodes CSARDSRGPAETQYF. The chain combines TRBV20-1 with TRBJ2-5, with D unclear. V lost 0 bases, J lost 5 bases, and 16 bases lay in between. Per the germline V gene, CDR1 is DFQATT and CDR2 is SNEGSKA (reference sequence). The CDR3 has 15 amino acids.

This clonotype was detected many times. The V gene is TRBV4-3, the J gene TRBJ2-7; 11 bases fit TRBD2. The V gene's germline CDR1 is LGHNA and CDR2 YSLEER. Trimming took 3 bases from V and 3 from J; bases not matched to a gene: 7. The CDR3 sequence is 16 residues long. The CDR3 DNA reads TGCGCCAGCAGCCATACCGGGACTAGCGGAGTCTACGAGCAGTACTTC. Translated: CASSHTGTSGVYEQYF.

In this sample, this clonotype turned up a few times. V is TRBV7-2 and J is TRBJ2-1; D may be TRBD1 or TRBD2 (7 bases each). The ends were cut back, 3 bases at V and 8 bases at J, with 14 bases in the middle. This CDR3 is built from 14 residues. In germline, CDR1 is SGHTA, CDR2 FQGNSA. The CDR3 loop reads CASSFQGGDHEQFF. CDR3 nucleotide sequence: TGTGCCAGCAGCTTCCAGGGGGGGGACCATGAGCAGTTCTTC.

This clonotype was detected only a few times. The gene calls are TRBV12-3 or TRBV12-4 and TRBJ2-5, with 8 nucleotides matching TRBD1. The length of the CDR3 is 14 residues. V lost 5 bases, J lost 6 bases, and 8 bases stayed unmatched. In DNA, the CDR3 is TGTGCCAGCAGTGAACAGGGGGGAATAAAGACCCAGTACTTC. Protein product: CASSEQGGIKTQYF.

This chain connects TRBV7-2 to TRBJ1-6; 10 positions agree with TRBD1. The germline CDR1 and CDR2 sequences are SGHTA and FQGNSA. With 5 bases clipped from V and 0 bases from J, the junction kept 13 bases outside the gene matches. This CDR3 is built from 20 residues. CDR3 DNA: TGTGCCAGCAGCCCACGGGACAGGGGATTCCTTGGCTCCTATAATTCACCCCTCCACTTT. Translating it yields CASSPRDRGFLGSYNSPLHF.

The chain uses TRBV4-1 and TRBJ2-3; a weak D match, TRBD2 (6 bases). The length of the CDR3 is 15 residues. Between the trimmed V and J ends, which lost 4 bases and 4 bases, there was a span of 15 bases. In germline, CDR1 is MGHRA, CDR2 YSYEKL. In nucleotides, the CDR3 is TGCGCCAGCAGCCCCTATACACTAGCCGCAGATACGCAGTATTTT. This translates into CASSPYTLAADTQYF.

This clonotype was seen only a few times. This chain joins TRBV2 and TRBJ2-1, with D maybe TRBD2 (5 bases). V was trimmed by 6 bases and J by 5 bases, leaving 11 bases between them. Germline V gene data show CDR1 as SNHLY and CDR2 as FYNNEI. The CDR3 runs 13 residues. CDR3 in amino acids: CASSSERDNEQFF. CDR3 nucleotide sequence: TGTGCCAGCAGCAGTGAGAGGGACAATGAGCAGTTCTTC.

The V gene is TRBV6-6, the J gene TRBJ2-5; 9 bases are shared with TRBD2. The CDR3 runs to 16 residues. Germline CDR1 MNHNY, CDR2 SVGAGI (reference sequence). V shed 2 bases and J 3 bases; nucleotides not matched to a gene: 7. CDR3 sequence: CASSYGGLADKETQYF. In nucleotides, the CDR3 is TGTGCCAGCAGTTACGGGGGACTAGCAGACAAAGAGACCCAGTACTTC.

There are many counts of this clonotype. The CDR3 nucleotides read TGCGCCAGCAGACGTTCGGCGGGAGGGGTAGATGAGCAGTTCTTC. This translates into CASRRSAGGVDEQFF. The gene calls are TRBV5-1 and TRBJ2-1, with 9 bases matching TRBD2. J was trimmed by 8 bases and V by 5 bases; bases with no gene match: 11. Germline CDR1 is SGHRS and CDR2 is YFSETQ. The CDR3 runs to 15 residues. Supplemented by reference TRBV5-1 and TRBJ2-1, the full variable domain reads KAGVTQTPRYLIKTRGQQVTLSCSPISGHRSVSWYQQTPGQGLQFLFEYFSETQRNKGNFPGRFSGRQFSNSRSEMNVSTLELGDSALYLCASRRSAGGVDEQFFGPGTRLTVL.

This clonotype was recorded many times. The V gene is TRBV12-3 or TRBV12-4, the J gene TRBJ2-1; 7 bases fit TRBD1. Trimming removed 6 bases from V and 1 base from J; junction bases left unmatched: 9. This CDR3 contains 16 residues. CDR3 nucleotides: TGTGCCAGCAGCGAGCTAACGGGACAGTCCTACAATGAGCAGTTCTTC. Protein: CASSELTGQSYNEQFF.

This clonotype was detected many times. The V and J genes are TRBV20-1 and TRBJ2-1, with TRBD2 identical over 13 bases. In germline, CDR1 is DFQATT, CDR2 SNEGSKA (reference sequence). V lost 7 bases, J lost 6 bases, and 6 bases stayed unmatched. The CDR3 length is 14 residues. DNA of the CDR3: TGCAGTGTTACCGGGACTAGCGGGATCAATGAGCAGTTCTTC. This encodes CSVTGTSGINEQFF.

This clonotype was seen ten or more times. The rearrangement uses TRBV20-1 and TRBJ2-3; D remains ambiguous. V was clipped by 5 bases and J by 4 bases, with 19 bases between them. CDR1 is DFQATT and CDR2 is SNEGSKA in the germline V gene (reference sequence). CDR3 length: 15 amino acids. The CDR3 spells CSALGATWAPDTQYF. CDR3 nucleotides: TGCAGTGCTCTTGGCGCTACCTGGGCCCCAGATACGCAGTATTTT.

This clonotype has a handful of counts. The V call is TRBV7-2, the J call TRBJ2-1; D is unclear. The CDR3 has 14 residues. Trimming removed 1 base from V and 4 bases from J, with 8 bases in between. The germline V gene encodes CDR1 SGHTA and CDR2 FQGNSA. This chain's CDR3 is CASSLVRQYNEQFF. The CDR3 bases are TGTGCCAGCAGCTTAGTGCGCCAGTACAATGAGCAGTTCTTC.

This clonotype was seen a handful of times. V usage is TRBV6-1 and J usage is TRBJ1-2; 9 positions agree with TRBD1. CDR1 MNHNS and CDR2 SASEGT come from the germline V gene. This CDR3 is 16 amino acids long. Trimming took 7 bases from V and 4 from J; bases not matched to a gene: 13. DNA of the CDR3: TGTGCCAGCACTACAGGGGGCCCTAAAGGGGGCTATGGCTACACCTTC. It is translated as CASTTGGPKGGYGYTF.

In this sample, this clonotype turned up many times. The rearrangement joins TRBV9 to TRBJ1-2, with D possibly TRBD1 on 6 matching bases. V was trimmed by 2 bases and J by 5 bases, leaving 10 bases between them. Germline V gene sequence: CDR1 SGDLS, CDR2 YYNGEE. The CDR3 contains 13 residues. The CDR3 DNA reads as TGTGCCAGCAGCGTCATGGGGGCGTATGGCTACACCTTC. Translating it yields CASSVMGAYGYTF.

This clonotype appeared many times. J is TRBJ2-7 and V is TRBV7-9; TRBD1 is a possible D gene (6 bases). The CDR3 loop spans 14 amino acids. The V end was cut by 1 base, the J end by 1 base, with 8 bases between. Per the germline V gene, CDR1 is SEHNR and CDR2 is FQNEAQ (reference sequence). CDR3 bases: TGTGCCAGCAGCTTAGGGACAGCGTCCTACGAGCAGTACTTC. Protein: CASSLGTASYEQYF.